The rows below give T cell receptor beta chains drawn from one sample of a study of shared clonotypes between healthy human individuals. The data were produced by immunoSEQ multiplex PCR, yet TCRdb's version contains in-frame clones alone and is incomplete. Among millions of clones, approximately 93% were seen once, and the ten largest hold under 0.45%. Sequencing used naive CD4+ T cells from PBMCs. All receptors derive from a man aged 18 to 29 in good health. Some clones in this sample may be carry-over from other donors' samples. Each CDR3 is given with its conserved first and last residue. A D gene is named only where the DNA matches it firmly. Clone size is not always given. Where it is, it says once, few, many or a class for expanded clones.

v_gene	d_gene	j_gene	abundance	CDR3aa	CDR3nt
TRBV6-6	TRBD1	TRBJ1-2	NA	CASRTGETGYTF	TGTGCCAGCAGGACAGGGGAGACTGGCTACACCTTC
TRBV10-1	NA	TRBJ1-1	NA	CASSNSGKNTEAFF	TGCGCCAGCAGTAACAGTGGCAAGAACACTGAAGCTTTCTTT
TRBV20-1	NA	TRBJ2-1	NA	CSARVPEQFF	TGCAGTGCTAGGGTCCCAGAGCAGTTCTTC
TRBV7-2	TRBD2	TRBJ2-1	once	CASSLLAGGGGEQFF	TGTGCCAGCAGCTTACTAGCGGGAGGCGGGGGTGAGCAGTTCTTC
TRBV18	NA	TRBJ1-1	NA	CASSLTVPRTEAFF	TGTGCCAGCTCACTCACAGTCCCACGCACTGAAGCTTTCTTT
TRBV7-9	TRBD1	TRBJ2-1	NA	CASRTNPRRDRGKEDEQFF	TGTGCCAGCAGGACCAATCCGCGACGGGACAGGGGGAAGGAGGATGAGCAGTTCTTC
TRBV18	TRBD1	TRBJ1-5	NA	CASSPTGTSNQPQHF	TGTGCCAGCTCCCCGACAGGGACGAGCAATCAGCCCCAGCATTTT
TRBV7-2	NA	TRBJ2-5	NA	CASSLRLETQYF	TGTGCCAGCAGCTTAAGGTTGGAGACCCAGTACTTC
TRBV6-5	TRBD2	TRBJ2-3	once	CASSYASGGTDTQYF	TGTGCCAGCAGTTACGCGTCCGGGGGGACAGATACGCAGTATTTT
TRBV6-1	NA	TRBJ1-4	NA	CASSEGRPGGNEKLFF	TGTGCCAGCAGTGAAGGGAGACCGGGAGGTAATGAAAAACTGTTTTTT
TRBV18	TRBD2	TRBJ2-1	NA	CASSPLRGLAASIGNEQFF	TGTGCCAGCTCACCTCTTCGGGGACTAGCGGCCTCAATAGGCAATGAGCAGTTCTTC
TRBV5-1	NA	TRBJ2-5	NA	CASMGTGSSETQYF	TGCGCCAGCATGGGGACGGGATCTAGTGAGACCCAGTACTTC
TRBV7-8	NA	TRBJ2-2	NA	CASLKSRGKGTGELFF	TGTGCCAGCCTAAAAAGCAGGGGTAAAGGCACCGGGGAGCTGTTTTTT
TRBV28	TRBD1	TRBJ1-4	NA	CASSSSRQGYEKLFF	TGTGCCAGCAGTTCATCGCGACAGGGGTATGAAAAACTGTTTTTT
TRBV5-1	TRBD1	TRBJ2-3	NA	CASSLGQGATDTQYF	TGCGCCAGCAGCTTAGGGCAGGGGGCCACAGATACGCAGTATTTT
TRBV5-1	NA	TRBJ2-1	NA	CASRERGDSYNEQFF	TGCGCCAGCAGGGAGAGGGGAGACTCCTACAATGAGCAGTTCTTC
TRBV7-9	TRBD2	TRBJ2-1	NA	CASSNPALAGGKNEQFF	TGTGCCAGCAGCAATCCGGCACTAGCGGGAGGAAAAAATGAGCAGTTCTTC
TRBV25-1	TRBD1	TRBJ1-1	NA	CASSLRGRNTEAFF	TGTGCCAGCAGTCTAAGGGGGCGTAACACTGAAGCTTTCTTT
TRBV2	TRBD2	TRBJ2-1	NA	CASSGLAGREQFF	TGTGCCAGCAGTGGGCTAGCGGGACGAGAGCAGTTCTTC
TRBV7-9	TRBD2	TRBJ2-2	once	CASSLPRLAGGPVTGELFF	TGTGCCAGCAGCCTCCCTCGACTAGCGGGAGGGCCGGTCACCGGGGAGCTGTTTTTT
TRBV28	NA	TRBJ2-5	NA	CASSGRYGFRETQYF	TGTGCCAGCAGCGGTCGATACGGGTTCCGAGAGACCCAGTACTTC
TRBV7-8	NA	TRBJ1-1	NA	CASSPEGIGEAFF	TGTGCCAGCAGCCCGGAAGGGATTGGTGAAGCTTTCTTT
TRBV5-1	TRBD2	TRBJ2-7	NA	CASSLAGTSGSADYEQYF	TGCGCCAGCAGCTTGGCTGGGACTAGCGGGAGTGCCGACTACGAGCAGTACTTC
TRBV28	NA	TRBJ2-7	NA	CASFTSGSLYEQYF	TGTGCCAGCTTCACCAGCGGATCCCTCTACGAGCAGTACTTC
TRBV15	TRBD1	TRBJ2-1	NA	CATSRRSGTVSYNEQFF	TGTGCCACCAGCCGACGCTCCGGGACAGTCTCCTACAATGAGCAGTTCTTC
TRBV29-1	NA	TRBJ1-5	NA	CSVETGNQPQHF	TGCAGCGTTGAGACGGGGAATCAGCCCCAGCATTTT
TRBV19	TRBD1	TRBJ1-4	NA	CASSRTGRDEKLFF	TGTGCCAGTAGCAGGACAGGGAGGGATGAAAAACTGTTTTTT
TRBV19	NA	TRBJ2-1	once	CASRAQSSYNEQFF	TGTGCCAGTAGGGCTCAGAGCTCCTACAATGAGCAGTTCTTC
TRBV4-3	NA	TRBJ2-3	NA	CASSQTPTDTQYF	TGCGCCAGCAGCCAAACCCCAACAGATACGCAGTATTTT
TRBV19	NA	TRBJ1-5	NA	CASIAGNRRSNQPQHF	TGTGCCAGTATCGCGGGTAACAGGAGAAGCAATCAGCCCCAGCATTTT
TRBV18	TRBD1	TRBJ1-5	NA	CASSATGGNQPQHF	TGTGCCAGCTCAGCGACAGGGGGGAATCAGCCCCAGCATTTT
TRBV28	NA	TRBJ2-3	NA	CASSLGGGRTDTQYF	TGTGCCAGCAGTTTAGGTGGCGGGCGCACAGATACGCAGTATTTT
TRBV2	TRBD1	TRBJ1-1	NA	CASSTDRATFGEAFF	TGTGCCAGCAGCACGGACAGGGCCACCTTTGGTGAAGCTTTCTTT
TRBV28	NA	TRBJ2-5	NA	CASIYSGRGRETQYF	TGTGCCAGCATCTATTCCGGTCGGGGACGGGAGACCCAGTACTTC
TRBV7-2	TRBD1	TRBJ2-7	NA	CASSHRQGSPYEQYF	TGTGCCAGCAGCCACCGACAGGGCTCCCCCTACGAGCAGTACTTC
TRBV9	TRBD2	TRBJ2-2	NA	CASSLQGLASGELFF	TGTGCCAGCAGCCTGCAGGGACTAGCATCCGGGGAGCTGTTTTTT
TRBV5-1	NA	TRBJ2-5	NA	CASSLPLETQYF	TGCGCCAGCAGCTTACCGCTGGAGACCCAGTACTTC
TRBV28	NA	TRBJ1-1	NA	CASRSPTEAFF	TGTGCCAGCAGATCTCCTACTGAAGCTTTCTTT
TRBV2	NA	TRBJ1-2	NA	CATAARQGGGYTF	TGTGCCACGGCGGCTCGGCAGGGCGGTGGCTACACCTTC
TRBV7-8	NA	TRBJ2-1	NA	CASSPSRYNEQFF	TGTGCCAGCAGCCCGTCCCGGTACAATGAGCAGTTCTTC
TRBV28	NA	TRBJ1-2	once	CASSSEDGYTF	TGTGCCAGCAGTTCCGAAGATGGCTACACCTTC
TRBV2	NA	TRBJ2-5	NA	CASRDNRGLYQETQYF	TGTGCCAGCAGGGATAACAGGGGACTTTACCAAGAGACCCAGTACTTC
TRBV19	NA	TRBJ1-3	NA	CASTFANSGNTIYF	TGTGCCAGTACGTTCGCCAACTCTGGAAACACCATATATTTT
TRBV5-1	NA	TRBJ2-2	NA	CASSGGLGATGELFF	TGCGCCAGCAGCGGCGGGTTGGGGGCCACCGGGGAGCTGTTTTTT
TRBV7-9	TRBD1	TRBJ1-1	NA	CASSPQEGTGAFF	TGTGCCAGCAGCCCCCAGGAGGGGACAGGGGCTTTCTTT